This T cell receptor (beta chain) originates from a study of blood T cell repertoires in COVID-19. Study-wide background: Spain, Italy and the United States supplied samples that represented acute and convalescent COVID-19. Sample material is recorded as cDNA or gDNA derived from T cells, B-cell-depleted T cells, or PBMCs.

In the source study's methods: By means of reference gene primer amplification, nucleated cell counts were estimated. Clones were sequenced by immunoSEQ multiplex PCR, and TCRdb holds only the in-frame ones, with some missing. The DNA was the basis for D and trimming; V, J and clone size are from that table. Counted here are approximately 350,000 clones, approximately 88% occurring once; the ten biggest clones make up more than 0.95%. The germline V gene encodes CDR1 KGHDR and CDR2 SFDVKD. CDR3 size: 16 residues. V dropped 4 bases and J dropped 6; count of bases not matched to a gene: 10. The TCR sequence derives from a man aged 35-49 years with acute or convalescent COVID-19. Sequencing input: peripheral blood. The chain uses TRBV24-1 and TRBJ2-1, with 8 bases fitting TRBD2. The CDR3 nucleotides are TGTGCCACCAGTGACTATGGGACTAGGAGCGCCAATGAGCAGTTCTTC. Protein: CATSDYGTRSANEQFF.